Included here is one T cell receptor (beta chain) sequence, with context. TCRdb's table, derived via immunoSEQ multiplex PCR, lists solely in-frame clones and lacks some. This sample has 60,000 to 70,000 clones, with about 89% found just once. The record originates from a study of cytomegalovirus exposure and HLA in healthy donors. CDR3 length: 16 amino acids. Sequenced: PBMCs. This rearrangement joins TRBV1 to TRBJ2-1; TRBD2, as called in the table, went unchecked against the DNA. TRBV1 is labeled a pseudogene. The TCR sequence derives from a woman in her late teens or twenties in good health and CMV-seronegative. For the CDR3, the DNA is TGCACCAGCCTCAACCCCCTAGTGAGCTCCTACAATGAGCAGTTCTTC. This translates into CTSLNPLVSSYNEQFF.